The rows below give T cell receptor beta chains drawn from one sample of a study of T cells in Graves' hyperthyroidism and ophthalmopathy. TCRdb ran MiXCR on the multiplex PCR reads and lists one entry per CDR3 protein. The sample contains under 750,000 distinct CDR3 sequences, over 15% of which appear only once. The sample consisted of blood. Receptors originate from a woman between 45 and 65 years old with Graves' hyperthyroidism that later progressed to Graves' ophthalmopathy. The CDR3 runs from the conserved cysteine through the conserved F or W. Fields, in order: D gene, V gene, J gene, clone size, CDR3 DNA, CDR3 protein. The D gene is left open where the match is weak. Clone size, where shown, is once, few, many, or a class for clones that have expanded.

D gene: TRBD1
V gene: TRBV20-1
J gene: TRBJ2-7
clone size: many
CDR3 DNA: TGCAGTGCTAGAGATCACGGGACAGGCTCTTACGAGCAGTACTTC
CDR3 protein: CSARDHGTGSYEQYF

D gene: TRBD1
V gene: TRBV30
J gene: TRBJ1-2
clone size: many
CDR3 DNA: TGTGCCTGGACCCGACCCGGGACAGGGGGCGGAGGCTACACCTTC
CDR3 protein: CAWTRPGTGGGGYTF

D gene: -
V gene: TRBV27
J gene: TRBJ2-1
clone size: -
CDR3 DNA: TGTGCCAGCAGTTTATCGGTGGCGTACAATGAGCAGTTCTTC
CDR3 protein: CASSLSVAYNEQFF

D gene: TRBD2
V gene: TRBV10-3
J gene: TRBJ2-7
clone size: -
CDR3 DNA: TGTGCCATCAGTGAGTCGGCACCTAGCGGGGGGGCCCTAACCTACGAGCAGTACTTC
CDR3 protein: CAISESAPSGGALTYEQYF

D gene: -
V gene: TRBV11-2
J gene: TRBJ1-1
clone size: many
CDR3 DNA: TGTGCCAGCAGCCCCCATGGACTGATTGTCGAAGCTTTCTTT
CDR3 protein: CASSPHGLIVEAFF

D gene: -
V gene: TRBV15
J gene: TRBJ2-3
clone size: -
CDR3 DNA: TGTGCGACAATGGCGGGACCGCGCACAGATACGCAGTATTTT
CDR3 protein: CATMAGPRTDTQYF

D gene: TRBD2
V gene: TRBV13
J gene: TRBJ2-1
clone size: few
CDR3 DNA: TGTGCCAGCAGCCAAGGACTAGCGGGGGCTTATAGCTCCTACAATGAGCAGTTCTTC
CDR3 protein: CASSQGLAGAYSSYNEQFF

D gene: TRBD1
V gene: TRBV5-1
J gene: TRBJ1-4
clone size: -
CDR3 DNA: TGCGCCAGCAGCTTGTTGCGGGACCAGGGGGCGACTAATGAAAAACTGTTTTTT
CDR3 protein: CASSLLRDQGATNEKLFF

D gene: TRBD1
V gene: TRBV13
J gene: TRBJ1-1
clone size: -
CDR3 DNA: TGTGCCAGCAGTGCCGGGACAGGGGTATTGAGGGCTGAAGCTTTCTTT
CDR3 protein: CASSAGTGVLRAEAFF

D gene: -
V gene: TRBV6-1
J gene: TRBJ2-7
clone size: many
CDR3 DNA: TGTGCCAGCAGTTCGACTAGGCCCGGGCTATCCTACGAGCAGTACTTC
CDR3 protein: CASSSTRPGLSYEQYF